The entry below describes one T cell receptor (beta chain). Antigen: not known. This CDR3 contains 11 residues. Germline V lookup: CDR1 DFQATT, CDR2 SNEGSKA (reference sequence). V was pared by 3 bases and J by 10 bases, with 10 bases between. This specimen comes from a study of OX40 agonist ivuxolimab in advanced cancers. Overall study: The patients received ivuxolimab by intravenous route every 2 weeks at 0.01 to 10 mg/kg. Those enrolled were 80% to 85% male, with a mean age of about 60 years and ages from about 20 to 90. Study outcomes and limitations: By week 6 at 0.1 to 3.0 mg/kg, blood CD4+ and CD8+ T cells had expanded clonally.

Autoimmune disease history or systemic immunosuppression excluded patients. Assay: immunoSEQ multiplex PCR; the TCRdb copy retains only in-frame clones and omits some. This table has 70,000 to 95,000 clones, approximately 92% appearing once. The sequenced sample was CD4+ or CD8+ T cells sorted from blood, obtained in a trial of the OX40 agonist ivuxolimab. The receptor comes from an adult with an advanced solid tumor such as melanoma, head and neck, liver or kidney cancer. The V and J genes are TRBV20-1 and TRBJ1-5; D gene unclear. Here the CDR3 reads CSASRPPPQHF. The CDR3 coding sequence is TGCAGTGCTAGTCGACCCCCTCCCCAGCATTTT.